A single sample is the source of the 2 T cell receptor beta chains below, sequenced in a study of PD-1 blockade in classical Hodgkin lymphoma. Brentuximab vedotin exposure varied among the patients, all of whom had relapsed after autologous stem cell transplantation. Method: immunoSEQ multiplex PCR; TCRdb's copy keeps in-frame clones and lacks some. The sample shows roughly 56,000 clones, 70% to 90% of them seen only once. Sample: peripheral blood mononuclear cells (PBMCs), taken before the second cycle of nivolumab. These receptors were obtained from a human donor with classical Hodgkin lymphoma.

This clone has a single count. V gene TRBV21-1 combines with J gene TRBJ2-3; TRBD1 was called by the table and not checked on the DNA. TRBV21-1 is a listed pseudogene. This CDR3 is built from 17 residues. The CDR3 region is CASSKNSPGQGVHTQYF. Written as DNA, the CDR3 is TGTGCCAGCAGCAAAAATTCCCCGGGACAGGGGGTTCATACGCAGTATTTT.

The genes are TRBV9 and TRBJ1-1; 7 positions match TRBD1. This CDR3 has 15 amino acids. Germline assignment: CDR1 SGDLS and CDR2 YYNGEE. Trimming cost V 0 bases and J 0 bases; bases outside gene matches: 2. CDR3 loop: CASSVVTGLNTEAFF. The CDR3 nucleotides are TGTGCCAGCAGCGTAGTGACAGGGTTGAACACTGAAGCTTTCTTT.